This entry features one T cell receptor (beta chain) sequence. Only in-frame clones appear in the TCRdb table, and some are missing; sequencing was by immunoSEQ multiplex PCR. The sample consists of some 500,000 clones, about 89% of them appearing once. The sample belongs to a study of blood T cell repertoires in COVID-19. On the study more broadly: The samples span acute and convalescent COVID-19 from the United States, Italy and Spain.

Between the trimmed V and J ends, which lost 5 bases and 4 bases, there was a span of 11 bases. The CDR3 loop spans 13 amino acids. The germline V gene has CDR1 MNHEY and CDR2 SVGAGI. A Seattle source enrolled patients during active infection and followed them longitudinally. The sequenced sample was peripheral blood. The TCR was taken from a woman aged 50 to 60 with COVID-19, enrolled during active disease. The chain carries TRBV6-5 and TRBJ1-2; D is unresolved. CDR3 DNA: TGTGCCAGCAGTCCCGCGGAGGGCTATGGCTACACCTTC. This gives the protein CASSPAEGYGYTF.